The present entry profiles one T cell receptor beta chain with its context. It lacks a known antigen. Base qualities are not provided; no much larger clone lies one nucleotide away. These data originate in a study of blood T cells in healthy people across ages (dated by TCRdb to between 2015 and 2017). Context from the whole study: In model experiments, template switching captured roughly one uniquely barcoded TCR beta cDNA molecule for every two T cells. Age-related changes in TCR beta repertoire diversity were measured in the study by deep sequencing normalized with unique cDNA molecular identifiers. Donors were grouped into four age groups: young (average roughly 16 years), middle-aged (around 39), aged (about 60) and long-lived (over 80). To avoid experimental bias, donors of different ages were spread randomly across the sequencing lanes. Two additional independent replicas of 1 million unique cDNA reads from the same blood draw were analyzed for two donors (one aged 18 to 30 and one aged 80 or older). The study at large found these results: There was a strong correlation between observed TCR beta diversity and the percentage of naive T cells measured by flow cytometry. Observed TCR beta diversity per million T cells fell roughly linearly with age, and a significant reduction was already apparent by age roughly 41. Estimates of total diversity from one million sequenced T cells were regarded as lower bounds and underestimates. Since profiling was done on bulk unsorted PBMCs, naive and antigen-experienced compartments could not be conclusively compared. The CMV infection status of donors was not known, potentially confounding age-related changes in expanded clonotypes. Compared with the aged group, more naive CD4+ T cells, fewer expanded clones and increased TCR diversity were shown by the long-lived group, suggesting age selection.

CDR1 and CDR2, per the germline V gene, are MNHNS and SASEGT. V trim: 5 bases; J trim: 7 bases; unmatched bases: 14. There are 17 amino acids in the CDR3, from cysteine to phenylalanine inclusive. Only the CDR3 DNA is retained, 51 bases long and in frame from the first base. Donors were under 40 systemically healthy Caucasian individuals from Russia aged roughly 6 to 90 years. Each donor gave ten milliliters of peripheral blood, drawn into EDTA-treated Vacutainer tubes. PBMCs were isolated by Ficoll-Paque density-gradient centrifugation, with at least 7 million obtained per sample. Trizol reagent was used to extract total RNA from PBMCs, with at least 6 micrograms per sample. The percentages of naive CD45RAhigh/CD27high T cells were determined by flow cytometry on a PBMC aliquot from every donor. Receptor libraries were prepared by 5' RACE. The instrument given in TCRdb is Illumina HiSeq 2500. The second PCR ran for roughly 7 to 12 cycles and used a J-beta primer mix along with a sample-barcoded 5' primer. A template-switch 5' adaptor carrying 12 random nucleotides introduced a unique molecular identifier onto each TCR beta cDNA molecule. Each sample yielded at least 2.5 million CDR3-containing paired-end reads. The Mint cDNA synthesis kit, primed by a TRBC-specific oligonucleotide, was used to synthesize first-strand cDNA from all RNA. Following uracil-DNA glycosylase treatment, a first 18-cycle PCR with universal primers M1SS and BC2_uni_R was performed on all cDNA. Per the original workflow: Normalization of each sample was performed by random selection of 1 million high-quality reads, each carrying a distinct molecular identifier. Reads with shared molecular identifiers were discarded instead of being binned into consensus sequences. MiTCR, set to a Q25 quality threshold and the strictest error-elimination algorithm, was used for CDR3 identification, clonotype clustering and error correction. A nonparametric unseen species model with Euler transformation was used to estimate a lower bound on total TCR beta diversity. TCRdb reran the public reads through fastp at Q25 and MiXCR, keeping productive beta chains. Rows merge per CDR3 protein into single entries with the most common DNA and genes. These V and J calls derive from TCRdb rather than the authors' analysis. The sample has 650,000 to 950,000 distinct CDR3 sequences on record, 40% to 50% of them singletons. The ten largest clonotypes hold approximately 20% of the sample.

This receptor was taken from a man in his 60s in good health. The source material was blood. Here the chain combines TRBV6-1 and TRBJ2-7, with 13 bases in between that match TRBD2. Here the CDR3 is given as CASSRTSGGASYNEQYF. The sequenced DNA is TGTGCCAGCAGTCGTACTAGCGGGGGGGCTTCCTACAATGAGCAGTACTTC.